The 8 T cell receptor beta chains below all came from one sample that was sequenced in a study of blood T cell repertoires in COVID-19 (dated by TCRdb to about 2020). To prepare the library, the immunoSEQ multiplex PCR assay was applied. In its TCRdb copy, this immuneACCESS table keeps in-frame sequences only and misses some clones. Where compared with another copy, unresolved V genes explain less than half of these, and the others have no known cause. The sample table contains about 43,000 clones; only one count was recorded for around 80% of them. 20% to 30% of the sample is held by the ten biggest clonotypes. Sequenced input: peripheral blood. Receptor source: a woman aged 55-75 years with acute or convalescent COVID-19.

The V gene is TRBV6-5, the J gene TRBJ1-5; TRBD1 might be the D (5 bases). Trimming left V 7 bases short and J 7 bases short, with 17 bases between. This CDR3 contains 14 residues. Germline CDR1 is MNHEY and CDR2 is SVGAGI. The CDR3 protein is CASTPPGGRQPQHF. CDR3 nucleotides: TGTGCCAGCACGCCGCCGGGGGGTAGGCAGCCCCAGCATTTT.

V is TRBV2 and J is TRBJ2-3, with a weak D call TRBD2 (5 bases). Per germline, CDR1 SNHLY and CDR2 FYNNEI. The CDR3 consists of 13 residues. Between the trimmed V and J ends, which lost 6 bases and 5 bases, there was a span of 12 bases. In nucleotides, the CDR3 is TGTGCCAGCAGGGTCATCGAGGGAGATACGCAGTATTTT. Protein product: CASRVIEGDTQYF.

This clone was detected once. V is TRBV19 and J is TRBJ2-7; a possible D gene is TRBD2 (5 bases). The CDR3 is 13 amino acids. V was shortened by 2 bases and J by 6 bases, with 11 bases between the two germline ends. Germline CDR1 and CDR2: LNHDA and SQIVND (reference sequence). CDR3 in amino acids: CASSINAGSEQYF. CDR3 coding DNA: TGTGCCAGTAGTATAAACGCGGGTAGCGAGCAGTACTTC.

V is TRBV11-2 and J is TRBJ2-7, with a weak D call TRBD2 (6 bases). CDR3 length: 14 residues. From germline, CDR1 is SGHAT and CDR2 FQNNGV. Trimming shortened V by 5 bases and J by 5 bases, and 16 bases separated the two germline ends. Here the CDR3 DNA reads TGTGCCAGCAGCCGCGGGGTCAGTCCGGACGAGCAGTACTTC. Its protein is CASSRGVSPDEQYF.

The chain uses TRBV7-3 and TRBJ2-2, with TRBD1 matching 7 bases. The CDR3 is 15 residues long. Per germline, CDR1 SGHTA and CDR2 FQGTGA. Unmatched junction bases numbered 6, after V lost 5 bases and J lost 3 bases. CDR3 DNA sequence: TGTGCCAGCAGCCGTCGGGACAGAGACACCGGGGAGCTGTTTTTT. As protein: CASSRRDRDTGELFF.

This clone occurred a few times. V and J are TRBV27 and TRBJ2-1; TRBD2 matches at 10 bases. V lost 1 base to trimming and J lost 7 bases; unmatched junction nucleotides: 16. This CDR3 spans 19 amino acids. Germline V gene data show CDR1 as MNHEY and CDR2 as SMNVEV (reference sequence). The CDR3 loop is CASSLFHPAAGGPQNEQFF. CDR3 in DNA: TGTGCCAGCAGTTTATTCCACCCGGCAGCGGGGGGGCCACAGAATGAGCAGTTCTTC.

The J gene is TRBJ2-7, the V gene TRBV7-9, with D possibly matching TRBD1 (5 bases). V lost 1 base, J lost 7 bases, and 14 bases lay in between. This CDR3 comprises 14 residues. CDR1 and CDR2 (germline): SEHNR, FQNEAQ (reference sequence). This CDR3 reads CASSLGTPSVEQYF. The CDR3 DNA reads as TGTGCCAGCAGCTTAGGGACACCATCCGTGGAGCAGTACTTC.

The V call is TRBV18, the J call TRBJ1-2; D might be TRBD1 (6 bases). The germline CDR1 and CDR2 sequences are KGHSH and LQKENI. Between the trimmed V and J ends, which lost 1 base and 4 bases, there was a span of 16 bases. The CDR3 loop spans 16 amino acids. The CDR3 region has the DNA TGTGCCAGCTCACCACTTCCCAGGGACACCGGCTATGGCTACACCTTC. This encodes CASSPLPRDTGYGYTF.